Listed below are T cell receptor beta chains from one sample, sequenced in a study of technical replicates of blood from several donors. Method: immunoSEQ multiplex PCR; TCRdb's copy keeps in-frame clones and lacks some. The sample gives 60,000 to 85,000 clones, roughly 91% of which show up once; 0.39% is in the top ten. The sequenced sample was T cells isolated from PBMCs. The source of these receptors is a human donor in good health. Each CDR3 is given with its conserved first and last residue. D genes are given only for firm matches. Clone size is shown for a subset of rows, as once, few, many or a class of expanded clone.

clone_size	j_call	d_call	v_call	cdr3_nt	cdr3_aa
NA	TRBJ2-7	NA	TRBV6-5	TGTGCCAGCAGTTCCCCGGGAACCTCCTACGAGCAGTACTTC	CASSSPGTSYEQYF
once	TRBJ1-5	NA	TRBV30	TGTGCCTGCAACAGGGTAGGGCAGCCCCAGCATTTT	CACNRVGQPQHF
NA	TRBJ1-2	TRBD1	TRBV28	TGTGCCAGCAGCCCACAGGGGGACTATGGCTACACCTTC	CASSPQGDYGYTF
NA	TRBJ1-2	NA	TRBV15	TGTGCCACCGGTTACTCGCGGGATTCATCAGGGGGCTACACCTTC	CATGYSRDSSGGYTF
NA	TRBJ1-2	NA	TRBV7-3	TGTGCCAGCAGCCCTCTAGGCGACTCCTATGGCTACACCTTC	CASSPLGDSYGYTF
NA	TRBJ2-5	TRBD2	TRBV10-1	TGCGCCAGCAGCCGGGGGGTGAAGACCCAGTACTTC	CASSRGVKTQYF
NA	TRBJ2-3	TRBD1	TRBV6-6	TGTGCCAGCAGTCAGAGGACAGGGATTAGCACAGATACGCAGTATTTT	CASSQRTGISTDTQYF
NA	TRBJ1-1	TRBD1	TRBV7-3	TGTGCCAGCAGTGATTCCGGGACAGAGAACACTGAAGCTTTCTTT	CASSDSGTENTEAFF
NA	TRBJ1-1	NA	TRBV7-2	TGTGCCAGCAGCTTCAGGGGCGGCACTGAAGCTTTCTTT	CASSFRGGTEAFF
NA	TRBJ2-1	NA	TRBV7-9	TGTGCCAGCAGCGGACGGGACTTATCCCCGGGCAATGAGCAGTTCTTC	CASSGRDLSPGNEQFF
NA	TRBJ2-7	TRBD1	TRBV9	TGTGCCAGCAGCGGCGGTGGGCAGGGGGCCTACGAGCAGTACTTC	CASSGGGQGAYEQYF
NA	TRBJ1-4	TRBD1	TRBV18	TGTGCCAGCTCACCGGGACAGGGAGATGAAAAACTGTTTTTT	CASSPGQGDEKLFF
NA	TRBJ2-3	TRBD2	TRBV7-9	TGTGCCAGCAGCACGGGACTAGGGAGGCATACGCAGTATTTT	CASSTGLGRHTQYF
NA	TRBJ2-1	NA	TRBV7-9	TGTGCCAGCAGTCTAGGGGGCTCCTACAATGAGCAGTTCTTC	CASSLGGSYNEQFF
NA	TRBJ1-2	NA	TRBV7-5	TGTGTCAGAAGCTTAAGGACAGGGCGGGACTATGGCTACACCTTC	CVRSLRTGRDYGYTF
NA	TRBJ2-2	NA	TRBV27	TGTGCCAGCAGAAAAGCGACCGGGGAGCTGTTTTTT	CASRKATGELFF
NA	TRBJ1-2	NA	TRBV19	TGTGCCAGCTTTGTGAGAGGATTTACAGGAGATGGCTACACCTTC	CASFVRGFTGDGYTF
NA	TRBJ1-4	TRBD1	TRBV4-2	TGTGCCAGCAGCCAAGACGGGACAGGGGATGAAAAACTGTTTTTT	CASSQDGTGDEKLFF
NA	TRBJ1-2	NA	TRBV9	TGTGCCAGCAGCGTAGAAGCCTATGGCTACACCTTC	CASSVEAYGYTF
NA	TRBJ1-5	NA	TRBV6-1	TGTGCCAGCAATCAGGGATGGGGGGGAGCACAGCCCCAGCATTTT	CASNQGWGGAQPQHF
NA	TRBJ2-7	NA	TRBV10-2	TGCGCCAGCAGTCGGAGCGGCCCCTACGAGCAGTACTTC	CASSRSGPYEQYF
NA	TRBJ2-1	TRBD1	TRBV4-3	TGCGCCAGCAGCCAGGGGACAGGGTTCGCTGAGCAGTTCTTC	CASSQGTGFAEQFF
once	TRBJ2-5	TRBD2	TRBV7-2	TGTGCCAGCAGCCGACGACTAGCGGGAGGGCAAGCGCAAGAGACCCAGTACTTC	CASSRRLAGGQAQETQYF
NA	TRBJ2-1	NA	TRBV7-9	TGTGCCAGCAGCTTAGGGAGGAATGAGCAGTTCTTC	CASSLGRNEQFF
NA	TRBJ2-7	NA	TRBV5-1	TGCGCCAGCAGCTTCACTACCATAGCCACCTACGAGCAGTACTTC	CASSFTTIATYEQYF
NA	TRBJ1-2	NA	TRBV6-6	TGTGCCAGCAGTCAAGAGACAGGAGGCTACACCTTC	CASSQETGGYTF
NA	TRBJ1-4	TRBD1	TRBV7-9	TGTGCCAGCAGCTTAGGGACAGGAAATGAAAAACTGTTTTTT	CASSLGTGNEKLFF
NA	TRBJ2-7	TRBD1	TRBV19	TGTGCCAGTAGTATGTGGGGACAGGGGGCCGACGAGCAGTACTTC	CASSMWGQGADEQYF
NA	TRBJ2-7	TRBD1	TRBV27	TGTGCCAGCAGTTTATTGGGACAGGGTTTCTACGAGCAGTACTTC	CASSLLGQGFYEQYF
once	TRBJ2-7	TRBD2	TRBV6-5	TGTGCCAGCAGTCAAGCTAGCGGGAGCAACGAGCAGTACTTC	CASSQASGSNEQYF
NA	TRBJ2-7	TRBD2	TRBV7-2	TGTGCCAGCAGCCGGGGCCCGGCTAGCGGGAGCTCCGAGCAGTACTTC	CASSRGPASGSSEQYF
NA	TRBJ2-7	TRBD2	TRBV5-1	TGCGCCAGCAGAGTTCTAGCGGGCAACTCCTACGAGCAGTACTTC	CASRVLAGNSYEQYF
NA	TRBJ2-7	NA	TRBV5-1	TGCGCCAGCCCAAGAGTCCTCTCCTACGAGCAGTACTTC	CASPRVLSYEQYF
NA	TRBJ2-7	NA	TRBV18	TGTGCCAGCACGACAGATCCCGGATCGTACGAGCAGTACTTC	CASTTDPGSYEQYF
NA	TRBJ2-7	NA	TRBV5-5	TGTGCCAGCAGCTTACTGACAGGCTTTGACGAGCAGTACTTC	CASSLLTGFDEQYF
NA	TRBJ2-2	NA	TRBV27	TGTGCCAGCAGTTTATGGGACTACACCGGGGAGCTGTTTTTT	CASSLWDYTGELFF
NA	TRBJ1-1	NA	TRBV4-1	TGCGCCAGCAGCCAAGTCAGGGGAGCTTCTGAAGCTTTCTTT	CASSQVRGASEAFF
NA	TRBJ2-7	TRBD2	TRBV5-8	TGTGCCAGCAGCTTGGAGAGCGGGAGGGTTCCCTACGAGCAGTACTTC	CASSLESGRVPYEQYF
NA	TRBJ2-3	TRBD2	TRBV29-1	TGCAGCGTTGAAGATGGAGGGAGGGAACTAGATACGCAGTATTTT	CSVEDGGRELDTQYF
once	TRBJ2-7	NA	TRBV5-1	TGCGCCAGCAGCTTGGCGCAGGGTTTCTACGAGCAGTACTTC	CASSLAQGFYEQYF
once	TRBJ1-2	NA	TRBV11-2	TGTGCCAGCAGCTTCGACTCCAGCTGGGATGGCTACACCTTC	CASSFDSSWDGYTF
NA	TRBJ1-5	NA	TRBV10-1	TGCGCCAGCAGTGATGACAGACTAGGGGTTAGCAATCAGCCCCAGCATTTT	CASSDDRLGVSNQPQHF
NA	TRBJ2-5	NA	TRBV29-1	TGCAGCGTTGTGGCAGGGGTTGGAGAGACCCAGTACTTC	CSVVAGVGETQYF
NA	TRBJ2-1	TRBD2	TRBV5-1	TGCGCCAGCAGCATAACCGGGACTAGCGGGTTGAATGAGCAGTTCTTC	CASSITGTSGLNEQFF
NA	TRBJ2-2	NA	TRBV25-1	TGTGCCAGCACTCAAACCCACGAAAGGGGGAACACCGGGGAGCTGTTTTTT	CASTQTHERGNTGELFF
few	TRBJ2-7	NA	TRBV6-5	TGTGCCAGCAAAGGGTGGCGGGGAGAGCAGTACTTC	CASKGWRGEQYF
NA	TRBJ1-2	NA	TRBV5-8	TGTGCCAGCAGCTTGGGGGCCGATGGCTACACCTTC	CASSLGADGYTF
once	TRBJ2-1	TRBD2	TRBV14	TGTGCCAGCAGCCAAGGCGCTAGCGGGAGGAATGAGCAGTTCTTC	CASSQGASGRNEQFF
NA	TRBJ1-1	NA	TRBV5-1	TGCGCCAGCAGAAGAAGCGGGGCTGAAGCTTTCTTT	CASRRSGAEAFF
NA	TRBJ2-3	TRBD2	TRBV7-3	TGTGCCAGCAGTCAACTAGCGTACACAGATACGCAGTATTTT	CASSQLAYTDTQYF
NA	TRBJ2-3	TRBD2	TRBV10-1	TGCGCCAGCGCTCTAGCGGGCACAGATACGCAGTATTTT	CASALAGTDTQYF
NA	TRBJ2-6	NA	TRBV19	TGTGCCAGTAGTCTTCAGGGTTATGGGGCCAACGTCCTGACTTTC	CASSLQGYGANVLTF
NA	TRBJ2-7	TRBD1	TRBV4-1	TGCGCCAGCAGCCAAGGGGGGGCCCTGACAGGGGGACGCTACGAGCAGTACTTC	CASSQGGALTGGRYEQYF
NA	TRBJ2-7	TRBD1	TRBV27	TGTGCCAGCGGCAAGGGACAGCCCCTCTACGAGCAGTACTTC	CASGKGQPLYEQYF
NA	TRBJ1-4	NA	TRBV7-3	TGTGCCAGCAGCTTGTATGGGGGGGAAAATGAAAAACTGTTTTTT	CASSLYGGENEKLFF